A selection of T cell receptor beta chains follows, all from one sample in a study of blood T cell repertoires in COVID-19. Sequenced by immunoSEQ multiplex PCR; TCRdb stores in-frame clones only, minus some. The repertoire holds some 220,000 clones, with roughly 84% as singletons. Sequenced material: peripheral blood. The source is a woman under 40 who had recovered from COVID-19. The CDR3 runs from the conserved cysteine through the conserved F or W. D genes are given only for firm matches.

D gene,J gene,V gene,CDR3 protein,CDR3 DNA
NA,TRBJ2-7,TRBV6-5,CASSRGSYEQYF,TGTGCCAGCAGCCGAGGGTCCTACGAGCAGTACTTC
NA,TRBJ1-2,TRBV18,CASSPGQLANYGYTF,TGTGCCAGCTCACCAGGACAGTTAGCTAACTATGGCTACACCTTC
NA,TRBJ2-4,TRBV27,CASSPHREGTKNIQYF,TGTGCCAGCAGTCCCCACAGGGAAGGCACCAAAAACATTCAGTACTTC
TRBD1,TRBJ1-4,TRBV25-1,CASSQAGTGSEKLFF,TGTGCCAGCAGTCAGGCCGGGACAGGGTCTGAAAAACTGTTTTTT
TRBD1,TRBJ2-7,TRBV5-1,CASSLSGGPTSYEQYF,TGCGCCAGCAGCCTATCAGGGGGCCCTACTTCCTACGAGCAGTACTTC
NA,TRBJ2-4,TRBV9,CASSLGTNLAKNIQYF,TGTGCCAGCAGCCTGGGGACAAATTTAGCCAAAAACATTCAGTACTTC
NA,TRBJ2-7,TRBV29-1,CSVERTGGSSYEQYF,TGCAGCGTTGAGAGGACAGGAGGGAGCTCCTACGAGCAGTACTTC
NA,TRBJ2-1,TRBV5-1,CASSLASGSYNEQFF,TGCGCCAGCAGCTTGGCTAGTGGGTCCTACAATGAGCAGTTCTTC
NA,TRBJ1-4,TRBV15,CATSRDYPRHEKLFF,TGTGCCACCAGCAGAGATTACCCGAGGCATGAAAAACTGTTTTTT
NA,TRBJ2-1,TRBV30,CAWNEGGAYNEQFF,TGTGCCTGGAACGAGGGAGGCGCCTACAATGAGCAGTTCTTC
TRBD2,TRBJ2-7,TRBV18,CASSPYTLAGASYEQYF,TGTGCCAGCTCACCCTACACCCTAGCGGGAGCGTCCTACGAGCAGTACTTC
TRBD1,TRBJ2-2,TRBV28,CASSWDRANTGELFF,TGTGCCAGCAGTTGGGACAGGGCCAACACCGGGGAGCTGTTTTTT
NA,TRBJ2-5,TRBV3-1/TRBV3-2,CASSPRLVGETQYF,TGTGCCAGCAGCCCCCGACTGGTGGGAGAGACCCAGTACTTC
NA,TRBJ1-1,TRBV10-3,CAISDNGGTEAFF,TGTGCCATCAGTGATAACGGAGGGACTGAAGCTTTCTTT
NA,TRBJ1-2,TRBV3-1/TRBV3-2,CASSQGGTYGYTF,TGTGCCAGCAGCCAGGGAGGTACCTATGGCTACACCTTC
TRBD2,TRBJ2-3,TRBV19,CASRPGLAGLTDTQYF,TGTGCCAGTAGACCGGGACTAGCGGGACTCACAGATACGCAGTATTTT
NA,TRBJ1-6,TRBV30,CAWSLLRAEGSPLHF,TGTGCCTGGAGTCTCTTACGGGCCGAGGGATCACCCCTCCACTTT
NA,TRBJ1-1,TRBV28,CASSHALEGVAEAFF,TGTGCCAGCAGTCACGCTCTGGAAGGGGTGGCTGAAGCTTTCTTT
TRBD1,TRBJ2-4,TRBV28,CASGDRIKNIQYF,TGTGCCAGCGGGGACAGAATAAAAAACATTCAGTACTTC
TRBD1,TRBJ1-2,TRBV5-4,CASSNGATGSGGYTF,TGTGCCAGCAGCAATGGGGCGACAGGGAGTGGGGGCTACACCTTC